One sample yielded the 21 T cell receptor beta chains listed below, sequenced in a study of cytomegalovirus exposure and HLA in healthy donors. The PCR made use of 60 Vbeta and 13 Jbeta primers. This table comes from immunoSEQ multiplex PCR, and its TCRdb copy is limited to in-frame clones, with some not included. This repertoire includes some 150,000 clones. Sequenced sample: PBMCs. The receptors come from a woman aged 18-29 years in good health and CMV-seropositive.

This sequence joins TRBV6-5 and TRBJ1-5; D is uncertain. Looked up from germline, CDR1 is MNHEY and CDR2 is SVGAGI. The V and J ends lost 2 bases and 3 bases respectively, with 5 bases between them. The length of the CDR3 is 13 residues. This CDR3 is CASSYQFNQPQHF. Written as DNA, the CDR3 is TGTGCCAGCAGTTACCAATTCAATCAGCCCCAGCATTTT.

The V call is TRBV5-5, the J call TRBJ1-1; D not certain. Trimming took off 4 bases at V and 5 bases at J, with 12 bases between the two ends. The CDR3 has 13 amino acids. The germline CDR1 and CDR2 sequences are SGHKS and YYEKEE (reference sequence). The CDR3 coding sequence is TGTGCCAGCAGCGACTCCCGAAGGACTGAAGCTTTCTTT. Protein product: CASSDSRRTEAFF.

This chain links TRBV6-5 with TRBJ2-5; D unclear. Germline V gene lookup returns CDR1 MNHEY and CDR2 SVGAGI. V was shortened by 6 bases and J by 4 bases, with 9 bases between the two germline ends. The CDR3 totals 12 residues. CDR3 DNA sequence: TGTGCCAGCAGCCAGGTAGGAGAGACCCAGTACTTC. Translating it yields CASSQVGETQYF.

The genes are TRBV6-5 and TRBJ1-2, with D perhaps TRBD1 (5 bases). This CDR3 region has 15 residues. Per the germline V gene, CDR1 is MNHEY and CDR2 is SVGAGI. The V and J ends lost 6 bases and 4 bases respectively, with 18 bases between them. The CDR3 loop reads CASRTPGRSGYGYTF. CDR3 DNA sequence: TGTGCCAGCAGGACCCCAGGGAGGTCAGGCTATGGCTACACCTTC.

The chain employs TRBV6-5 and TRBJ1-5; 8 nucleotides line up with TRBD1. The CDR3 consists of 16 residues. Trimming took 4 bases from V and 1 from J; bases not matched to a gene: 6. Looked up from germline, CDR1 is MNHEY and CDR2 is SVGAGI. The CDR3 is CASSSPGQGSNQPQHF. DNA for the CDR3: TGTGCCAGCAGTTCCCCCGGACAGGGCAGCAATCAGCCCCAGCATTTT.

The rearrangement links TRBV15 to TRBJ2-7; tentative D call: TRBD2 (5 bases). V was clipped by 0 bases and J by 4 bases, with 16 bases between them. Germline V CDR1 and CDR2: LNHNV, YYDKDF (reference sequence). There are 16 residues in the CDR3. The CDR3 here is CATSRDRHGSGYEQYF. CDR3 in DNA: TGTGCCACCAGCAGAGATAGGCATGGTTCGGGGTACGAGCAGTACTTC. Full variable domain (missing parts from reference TRBV15 and TRBJ2-7): DAMVIQNPRYQVTQFGKPVTLSCSQTLNHNVMYWYQQKSSQAPKLLFHYYDKDFNNEADTPDNFQSRRPNTSFCFLDIRSPGLGDTAMYLCATSRDRHGSGYEQYFGPGTRLTVT.

V usage is TRBV30 and J usage is TRBJ2-6, with a possible D match to TRBD1 (5 bases). CDR1 GTSNPN and CDR2 SVGIG come from the germline V gene (reference sequence). The CDR3 is made up of 15 amino acids. V dropped 3 bases and J dropped 0 bases, with 9 bases sitting between them. The CDR3 is CAWSTGYSGANVLTF. The CDR3, as DNA: TGTGCCTGGAGCACAGGTTACTCTGGGGCCAACGTCCTGACTTTC.

The V and J genes are TRBV10-1 and TRBJ2-6; the D gene is possibly TRBD1 (5 bases). Trimming shortened V by 5 bases and J by 2 bases, and 7 bases separated the two germline ends. CDR1 is WNHNN, CDR2 SYGVQD, per germline (reference sequence). The CDR3 sequence is 14 residues long. The CDR3, as DNA: TGCGCCAGCAGTCCCAGGGCTGGGGCCAACGTCCTGACTTTC. It codes for CASSPRAGANVLTF.

The V call is TRBV18, the J call TRBJ2-2; 9 bases are a match to TRBD2. The CDR3 loop spans 16 amino acids. CDR1 and CDR2 (germline): KGHSH, LQKENI. The V gene end was trimmed by 4 bases and the J gene end by 7 bases; junction bases not matched to a gene: 10. CDR3 residues: CASSLGASGTGGELFF. In nucleotides, the CDR3 is TGTGCCAGCTCACTGGGGGCTAGCGGGACCGGCGGGGAGCTGTTTTTT.

The V call is TRBV7-6, the J call TRBJ2-7; TRBD2 agrees at 15 bases. Trimming cost V 5 bases and J 2 bases; bases outside gene matches: 10. Germline V gives CDR1 SGHVS, CDR2 FNYEAQ. CDR3 length: 18 amino acids. The CDR3 loop reads CASSAGTSGGIQTYEQYF. The CDR3 DNA follows: TGTGCCAGCAGCGCAGGGACTAGCGGGGGGATCCAAACCTACGAGCAGTACTTC.

In nucleotides, the CDR3 is TGCGCCAGCAGAGGTTCGGGACAGTTTAATGAAAAACTGTTTTTT. Translation: CASRGSGQFNEKLFF. V gene TRBV5-1 combines with J gene TRBJ1-4, with TRBD1 matching over 7 bases. The CDR3 totals 15 residues. Germline V gene lookup returns CDR1 SGHRS and CDR2 YFSETQ. The trim removed 5 bases at V and 4 bases at J, leaving 8 bases unmatched.

The genes are TRBV6-5 and TRBJ2-5, with 7 positions matching TRBD1. The tail of the sequence fits TRBJ2-7 better, so the J call may be wrong. This CDR3 is built from 16 residues. Germline V gene lookup returns CDR1 MNHEY and CDR2 SVGAGI. In DNA form, the CDR3 reads TGTGCCAGCAGTTACACGACAGGGTCGAGCTCCTACGAGCAGTACTTC. Residues: CASSYTTGSSSYEQYF.

The chain couples TRBV18 to TRBJ1-1; D ambiguous. The germline V and J ends were trimmed by 6 bases and 0 bases, with 8 bases remaining between them. Germline CDR1 is KGHSH and CDR2 is LQKENI. CDR3 length equals 13 residues. DNA of the CDR3: TGTGCCAGCTCTCCTCAGGTGAACACTGAAGCTTTCTTT. Residues: CASSPQVNTEAFF.

The rearrangement links TRBV5-4 to TRBJ2-3; TRBD2 matches at 9 bases. J was trimmed by 6 bases and V by 1 base; bases with no gene match: 3. The length of the CDR3 is 14 residues. CDR1 and CDR2 (germline): SGHNT, YYREEE (reference sequence). The CDR3 nucleotides are TGTGCCAGCAGCTTGCGTGCGGGAGGGGATACGCAGTATTTT. Translated, it gives CASSLRAGGDTQYF. Full variable domain (missing parts from reference TRBV5-4 and TRBJ2-3): ETGVTQSPTHLIKTRGQQVTLRCSSQSGHNTVSWYQQALGQGPQFIFQYYREEENGRGNFPPRFSGLQFPNYSSELNVNALELDDSALYLCASSLRAGGDTQYFGPGTRLTVL.

The V call is TRBV18, the J call TRBJ2-7; 7 bases map to TRBD2. CDR3 length equals 15 residues. Germline CDR1 is KGHSH and CDR2 is LQKENI. The ends lost 6 bases at V and 4 bases at J; junction bases unmatched: 12. The CDR3 sequence is CASSPAGASIYEQYF. The CDR3 coding sequence is TGTGCCAGCTCTCCCGCGGGAGCCAGCATTTACGAGCAGTACTTC.

This chain uses TRBV7-2 with TRBJ2-7; D possibly corresponds to TRBD2 (6 bases). Germline V gene lookup returns CDR1 SGHTA and CDR2 FQGNSA. Deletions cut 4 bases from V and 4 bases from J, with 17 bases between. There are 15 residues in the CDR3. The CDR3 sequence is CASSSGGWGFYEQYF. In DNA, the CDR3 is TGTGCCAGCAGCTCCGGGGGATGGGGGTTTTACGAGCAGTACTTC.

The V and J genes are TRBV11-2 and TRBJ2-2, with TRBD1 as a possible D gene (6 bases). CDR1 is SGHAT and CDR2 is FQNNGV in the germline V gene. This CDR3 has 13 residues. Deletions cut 5 bases from V and 6 bases from J, with 10 bases between. The CDR3 sequence is CASSEQGPGELFF. CDR3 DNA sequence: TGTGCCAGCAGCGAACAGGGTCCCGGGGAGCTGTTTTTT.

J is TRBJ2-5 and V is TRBV7-2; weak D call: TRBD1 (5 bases). This CDR3 is built from 15 residues. CDR1 and CDR2 (germline): SGHTA, FQGNSA. Trimming stripped 1 base from V and 5 bases from J, with 14 bases between. CDR3 sequence (DNA): TGTGCCAGCAGCTTAGGCCCAGGGCCGGCGGAGACCCAGTACTTC. As protein: CASSLGPGPAETQYF. The full variable domain, completed using reference TRBV7-2 and TRBJ2-5, is GAGVSQSPSNKVTEKGKDVELRCDPISGHTALYWYRQSLGQGLEFLIYFQGNSAPDKSGLPSDRFSAERTGGSVSTLTIQRTQQEDSAVYLCASSLGPGPAETQYFGPGTRLLVL.

This rearrangement joins TRBV5-1 to TRBJ2-7, with a weak D call TRBD1 (5 bases). V was clipped by 0 bases and J by 4 bases, with 8 bases between them. Per germline, CDR1 SGHRS and CDR2 YFSETQ. This CDR3 has 13 amino acids. CDR3 nucleotides: TGCGCCAGCAGCTTGGAGGGGCGGTACGAGCAGTACTTC. This gives the protein CASSLEGRYEQYF.

CDR3 region: CASSYGQMNTEAFF. CDR3 in DNA: TGTGCCAGCAGTTACGGACAGATGAACACTGAAGCTTTCTTT. The V gene is TRBV6-5, the J gene TRBJ1-1; possibly TRBD1 for D (6 bases). From germline, CDR1 is MNHEY and CDR2 SVGAGI. V lost 2 bases and J lost 0, with 7 bases in between. CDR3 length: 14 amino acids.

The chain couples TRBV4-3 to TRBJ1-1, with unresolved D. Germline CDR1 LGHNA, CDR2 YSLEER. This CDR3 is 15 amino acids long. Trimming shortened V by 0 bases and J by 5 bases, and 13 bases separated the two germline ends. Written as DNA, the CDR3 is TGCGCCAGCAGCCAAGATAGAGGGTCGGGGACTGAAGCTTTCTTT. Amino acids: CASSQDRGSGTEAFF.